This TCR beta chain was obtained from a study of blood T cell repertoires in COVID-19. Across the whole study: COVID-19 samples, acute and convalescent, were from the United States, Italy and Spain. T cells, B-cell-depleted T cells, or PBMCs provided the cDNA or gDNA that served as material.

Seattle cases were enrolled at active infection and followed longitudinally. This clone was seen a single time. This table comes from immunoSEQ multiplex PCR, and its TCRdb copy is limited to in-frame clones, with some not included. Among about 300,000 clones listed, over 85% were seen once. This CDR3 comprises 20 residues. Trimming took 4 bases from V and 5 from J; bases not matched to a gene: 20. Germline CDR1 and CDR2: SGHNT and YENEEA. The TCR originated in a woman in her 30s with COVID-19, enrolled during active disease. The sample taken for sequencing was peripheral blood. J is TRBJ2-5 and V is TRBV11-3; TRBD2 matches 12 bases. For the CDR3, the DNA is TGTGCCAGCAGCTCCTTCCTCGACCTAGCGGGGGGGCCAGTTGAGGAGACCCAGTACTTC. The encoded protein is CASSSFLDLAGGPVEETQYF.